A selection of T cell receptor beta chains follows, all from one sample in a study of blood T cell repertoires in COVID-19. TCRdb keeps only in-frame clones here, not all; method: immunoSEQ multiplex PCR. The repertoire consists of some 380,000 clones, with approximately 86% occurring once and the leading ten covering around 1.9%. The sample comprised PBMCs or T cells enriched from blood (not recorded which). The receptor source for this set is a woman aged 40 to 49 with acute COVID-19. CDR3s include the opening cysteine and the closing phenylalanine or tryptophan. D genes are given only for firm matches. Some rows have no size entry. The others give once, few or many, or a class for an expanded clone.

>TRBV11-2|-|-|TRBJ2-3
TGTGCCAGCAGCACCGACAGGTTCTGGGATACGCAGTATTTT
CASSTDRFWDTQYF
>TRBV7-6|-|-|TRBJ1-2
TGTGCCAGCAGCTTCCGGACAGATAACTATGGCTACACCTTC
CASSFRTDNYGYTF
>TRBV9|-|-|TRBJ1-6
TGTGCCAGCAGCGTTAGGTCTCAGGATTCACCCCTCCACTTT
CASSVRSQDSPLHF
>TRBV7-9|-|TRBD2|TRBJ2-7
TGTGCCAGCAGCTTAGTGATAGCGGGGGCCGACCACGAGCAGTACTTC
CASSLVIAGADHEQYF
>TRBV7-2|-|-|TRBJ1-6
TGTGCCAGCAGCTTAGGCCCGGGGGGCATTAATTCACCCCTCCACTTT
CASSLGPGGINSPLHF
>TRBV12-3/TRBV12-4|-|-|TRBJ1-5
TGTGCCAGCAGTAAGACAGACAATCAGCCCCAGCATTTT
CASSKTDNQPQHF
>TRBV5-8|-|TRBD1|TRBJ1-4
TGTGCCAGCAGCTTGGCTCGGACAGGGAACAAACTGTTTTTT
CASSLARTGNKLFF
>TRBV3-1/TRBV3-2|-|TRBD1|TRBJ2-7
TGTGCCAGCAGTGACAGGGGTCATGAGCAGTACTTC
CASSDRGHEQYF
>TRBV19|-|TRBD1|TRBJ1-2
TGTGCCAGTAGTATGTTGACAGGGGGCGCCGATGGCTACACCTTC
CASSMLTGGADGYTF
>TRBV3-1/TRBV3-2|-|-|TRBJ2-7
TGTGCCAGCAGCCAAAACGGGGGAGGTGAGCAGTACTTC
CASSQNGGGEQYF
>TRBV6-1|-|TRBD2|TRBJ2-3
TGTGCCAGCACTGAACGGGGGGGGACAGATACGCAGTATTTT
CASTERGGTDTQYF
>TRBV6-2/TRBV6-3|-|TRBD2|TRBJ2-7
TGTGCCAGCAGTGTTAGCGGGGGGTCCGAAGGTGAGCAGTACTTC
CASSVSGGSEGEQYF
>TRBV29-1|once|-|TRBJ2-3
TGCAGCGTAAAATATCCTAGCACAGATACGCAGTATTTT
CSVKYPSTDTQYF
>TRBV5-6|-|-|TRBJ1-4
TGTGCCAGCAGCTTGATTACAACGGGAGTTCCAAAACTGTTTTTT
CASSLITTGVPKLFF
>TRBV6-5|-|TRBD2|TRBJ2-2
TGTGCCAGCACTCTAGCGGGGCCCAACACCGGGGAGCTGTTTTTT
CASTLAGPNTGELFF
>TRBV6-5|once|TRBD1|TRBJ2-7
TGTGCCAGCAGTTCCGGGGACAGGGGGCAGGACGAGCAGTACTTC
CASSSGDRGQDEQYF
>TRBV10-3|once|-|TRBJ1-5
TGTGCCACGTCTCGGGGGGAACAGCCCCAGCATTTT
CATSRGEQPQHF
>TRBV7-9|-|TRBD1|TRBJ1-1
TGTGCCAGCAGCCCCGGGACAGTTCAGGATTTAGGAGCTTTCTTT
CASSPGTVQDLGAFF
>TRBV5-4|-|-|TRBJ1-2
TGTGCCAGCAGCTTGGCGGCGGCTAACTATGGCTACACCTTC
CASSLAAANYGYTF
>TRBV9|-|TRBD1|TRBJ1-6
TGTGCCAGCAGCGTAGGTAGGACAGGGAATTCACCCCTCCACTTT
CASSVGRTGNSPLHF